This T cell receptor (beta chain) was sequenced in a study of Ad26.COV2.S vaccination and SARS-CoV-2 variants. Study overall: The study gave Ad26.COV2.S intramuscularly, once or twice 56 days apart.

In germline, CDR1 is SGDLS, CDR2 YYNGEE. The CDR3 spans 15 residues. Between the trimmed V and J ends, which lost 3 bases and 0 bases, there was a span of 11 bases. Libraries were prepared by immunoSEQ multiplex PCR; TCRdb keeps only in-frame clonotypes and omits some of them. The profile shows about 320,000 clones, about 86% of them singletons. Described treatment: some 20 received Ad26.COV2.S at low or high dose, single or two shots; about five received placebo; per-sample allocation not given. Day 63 after the first vaccine or placebo injection was the time point for sampling. Based in Boston, the donor was an adult of 18-55 years.

The sequence derives from a person aged 18-60 years who received the Ad26.COV2.S COVID-19 vaccine or a placebo. Source: peripheral blood, taken in a trial of Ad26.COV2.S vaccine versus placebo. The chain combines TRBV9 with TRBJ2-3; perhaps TRBD1 as D (5 bases). Here the CDR3 DNA reads TGTGCCAGCAGCGAACAGGTCTATAGCACAGATACGCAGTATTTT. This gives the protein CASSEQVYSTDTQYF.